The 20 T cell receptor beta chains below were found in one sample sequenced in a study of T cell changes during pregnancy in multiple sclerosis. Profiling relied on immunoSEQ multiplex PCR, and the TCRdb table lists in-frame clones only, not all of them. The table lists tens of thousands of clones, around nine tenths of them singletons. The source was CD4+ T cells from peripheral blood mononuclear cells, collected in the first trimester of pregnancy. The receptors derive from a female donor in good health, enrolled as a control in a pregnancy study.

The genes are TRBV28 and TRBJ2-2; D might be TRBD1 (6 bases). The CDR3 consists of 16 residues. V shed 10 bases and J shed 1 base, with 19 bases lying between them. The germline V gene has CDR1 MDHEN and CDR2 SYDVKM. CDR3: CATRRVWGQNTGELFF. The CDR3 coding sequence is TGTGCCACCCGGAGAGTATGGGGGCAGAACACCGGGGAGCTGTTTTTT.

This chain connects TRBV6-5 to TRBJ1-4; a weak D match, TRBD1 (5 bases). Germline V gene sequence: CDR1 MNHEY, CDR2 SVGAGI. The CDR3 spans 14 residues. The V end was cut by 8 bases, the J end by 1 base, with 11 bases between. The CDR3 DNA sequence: TGTGCCAGCGGATCAGGGTTAACTAATGAAAAACTGTTTTTT. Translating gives CASGSGLTNEKLFF.

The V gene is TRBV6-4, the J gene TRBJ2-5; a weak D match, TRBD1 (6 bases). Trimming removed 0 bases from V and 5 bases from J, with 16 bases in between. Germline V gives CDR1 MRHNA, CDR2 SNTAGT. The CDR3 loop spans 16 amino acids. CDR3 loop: CASSDSFAPQGETQYF. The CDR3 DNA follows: TGTGCCAGCAGTGACTCGTTTGCGCCCCAGGGGGAGACCCAGTACTTC.

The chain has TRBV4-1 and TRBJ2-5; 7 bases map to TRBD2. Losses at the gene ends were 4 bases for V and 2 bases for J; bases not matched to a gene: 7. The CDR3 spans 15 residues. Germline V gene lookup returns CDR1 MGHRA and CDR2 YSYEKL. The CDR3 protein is CASSRGWGGQETQYF. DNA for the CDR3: TGCGCCAGCAGCCGAGGTTGGGGGGGACAAGAGACCCAGTACTTC.

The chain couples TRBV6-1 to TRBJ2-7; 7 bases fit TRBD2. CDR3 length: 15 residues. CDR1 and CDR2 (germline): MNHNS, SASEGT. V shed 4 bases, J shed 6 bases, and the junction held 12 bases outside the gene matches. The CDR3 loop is CASSGLAIGVPEQYF. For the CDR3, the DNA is TGTGCCAGCAGTGGACTAGCTATAGGGGTGCCCGAGCAGTACTTC.

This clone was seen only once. The CDR3 is CASRRQGDNYGYTF. CDR3 in DNA: TGTGCCAGCAGGAGACAAGGGGATAACTATGGCTACACCTTC. This rearrangement joins TRBV5-6 to TRBJ1-2; possibly TRBD1 for D (5 bases). The CDR3 extends over 14 amino acids. Trimming removed 5 bases from V and 1 base from J, with 12 bases in between. Germline loops: CDR1 SGHDT, CDR2 YYEEEE.

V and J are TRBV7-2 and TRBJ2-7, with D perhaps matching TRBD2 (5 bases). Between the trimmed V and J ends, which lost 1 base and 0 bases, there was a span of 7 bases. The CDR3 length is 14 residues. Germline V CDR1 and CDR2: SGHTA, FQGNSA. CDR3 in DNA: TGTGCCAGCAGCTTAGTGGGGAGCTCCTACGAGCAGTACTTC. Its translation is CASSLVGSSYEQYF.

DNA of the CDR3: TGTGCCAGCAGCTCGACGACTAGCGGGAGACGAGCTGAGCAGTTCTTC. This gives the protein CASSSTTSGRRAEQFF. The chain has TRBV5-4 and TRBJ2-1; TRBD2 matches 12 bases. J lost 9 bases, V lost 3 bases, and 10 bases had no gene match. Germline V gene lookup returns CDR1 SGHNT and CDR2 YYREEE (reference sequence). This CDR3 spans 16 amino acids.

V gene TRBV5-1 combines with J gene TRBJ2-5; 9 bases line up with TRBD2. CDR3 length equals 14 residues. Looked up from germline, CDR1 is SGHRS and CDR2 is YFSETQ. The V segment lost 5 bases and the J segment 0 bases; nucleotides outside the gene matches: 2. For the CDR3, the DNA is TGCGCCAGCAGTCCTAGCGGGAACCAAGAGACCCAGTACTTC. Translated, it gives CASSPSGNQETQYF.

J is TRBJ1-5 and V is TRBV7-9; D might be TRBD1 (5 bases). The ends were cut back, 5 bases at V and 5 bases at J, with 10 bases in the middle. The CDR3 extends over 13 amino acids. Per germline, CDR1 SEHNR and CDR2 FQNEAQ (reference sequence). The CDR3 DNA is TGTGCCAGCAGCAATACAGGCTATCAGCCCCAGCATTTT. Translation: CASSNTGYQPQHF.

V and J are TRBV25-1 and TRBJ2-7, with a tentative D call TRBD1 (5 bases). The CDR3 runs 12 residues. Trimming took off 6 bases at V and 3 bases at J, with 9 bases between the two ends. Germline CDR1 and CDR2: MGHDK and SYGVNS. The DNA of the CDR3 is TGTGCCAGCAGCGGTGACAGCTACGAGCAGTACTTC. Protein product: CASSGDSYEQYF.

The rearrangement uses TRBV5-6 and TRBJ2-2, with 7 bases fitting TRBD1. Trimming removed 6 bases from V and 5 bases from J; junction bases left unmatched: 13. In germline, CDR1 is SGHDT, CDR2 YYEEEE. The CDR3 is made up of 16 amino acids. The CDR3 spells CASTGAGTDITGELFF. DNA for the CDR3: TGTGCCAGCACCGGGGCCGGGACAGATATTACCGGGGAGCTGTTTTTT.

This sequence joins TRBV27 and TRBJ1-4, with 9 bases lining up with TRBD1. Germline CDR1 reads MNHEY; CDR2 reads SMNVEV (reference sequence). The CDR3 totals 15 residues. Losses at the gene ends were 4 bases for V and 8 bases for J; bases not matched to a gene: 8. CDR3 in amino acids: CASSSNRGPGEKLFF. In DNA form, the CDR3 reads TGTGCCAGCAGTTCTAACAGGGGGCCGGGGGAAAAACTGTTTTTT.

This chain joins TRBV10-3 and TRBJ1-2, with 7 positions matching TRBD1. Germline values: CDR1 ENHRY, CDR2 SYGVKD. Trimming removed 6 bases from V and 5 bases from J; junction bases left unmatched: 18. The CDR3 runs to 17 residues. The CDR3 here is CAISPQRVSGGLYGYTF. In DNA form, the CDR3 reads TGTGCCATCAGCCCTCAAAGGGTATCAGGGGGTCTGTATGGCTACACCTTC.

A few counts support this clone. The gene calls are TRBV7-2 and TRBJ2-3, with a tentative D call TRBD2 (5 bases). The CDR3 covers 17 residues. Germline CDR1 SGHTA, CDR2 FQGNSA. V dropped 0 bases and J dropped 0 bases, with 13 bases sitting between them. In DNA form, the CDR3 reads TGTGCCAGCAGCTTAGCGCATGGGCGGACTAGCACAGATACGCAGTATTTT. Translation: CASSLAHGRTSTDTQYF.

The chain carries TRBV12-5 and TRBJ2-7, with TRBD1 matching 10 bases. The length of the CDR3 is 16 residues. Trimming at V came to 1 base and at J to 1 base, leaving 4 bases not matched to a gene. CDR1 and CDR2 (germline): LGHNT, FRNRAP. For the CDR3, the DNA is TGTGCTAGTGGTTTGGCCCAGGGACAGGGGTCCTACGAGCAGTACTTC. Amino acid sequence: CASGLAQGQGSYEQYF.

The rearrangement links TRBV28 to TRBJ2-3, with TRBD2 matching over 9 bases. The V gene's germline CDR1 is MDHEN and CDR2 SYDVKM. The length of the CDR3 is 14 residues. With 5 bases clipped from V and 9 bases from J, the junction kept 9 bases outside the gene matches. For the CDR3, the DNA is TGTGCCAGCAGTCTCGAGATAAGCGGGAGGACGCAGTATTTT. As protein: CASSLEISGRTQYF.

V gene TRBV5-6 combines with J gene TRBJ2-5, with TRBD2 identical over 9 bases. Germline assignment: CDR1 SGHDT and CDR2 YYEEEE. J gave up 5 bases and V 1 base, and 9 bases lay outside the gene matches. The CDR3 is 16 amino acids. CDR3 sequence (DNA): TGTGCCAGCAGCTTGAGGCAGCGGGGGGCCCGGGAGACCCAGTACTTC. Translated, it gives CASSLRQRGARETQYF.

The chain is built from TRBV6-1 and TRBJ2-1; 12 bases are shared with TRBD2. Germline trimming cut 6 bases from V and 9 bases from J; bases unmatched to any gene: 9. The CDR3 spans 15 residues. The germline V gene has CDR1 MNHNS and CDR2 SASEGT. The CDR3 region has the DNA TGTGCCAGCAGAGTTCTAGCGGGGGGGCCGGGTGAGCAGTTCTTC. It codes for CASRVLAGGPGEQFF.

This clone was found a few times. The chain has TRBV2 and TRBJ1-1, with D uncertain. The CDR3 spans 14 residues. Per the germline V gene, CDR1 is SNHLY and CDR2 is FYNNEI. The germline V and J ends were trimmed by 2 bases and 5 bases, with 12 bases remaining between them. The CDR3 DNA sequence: TGTGCCAGCAGTGAATCATGGAGGCTGACTGAAGCTTTCTTT. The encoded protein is CASSESWRLTEAFF.